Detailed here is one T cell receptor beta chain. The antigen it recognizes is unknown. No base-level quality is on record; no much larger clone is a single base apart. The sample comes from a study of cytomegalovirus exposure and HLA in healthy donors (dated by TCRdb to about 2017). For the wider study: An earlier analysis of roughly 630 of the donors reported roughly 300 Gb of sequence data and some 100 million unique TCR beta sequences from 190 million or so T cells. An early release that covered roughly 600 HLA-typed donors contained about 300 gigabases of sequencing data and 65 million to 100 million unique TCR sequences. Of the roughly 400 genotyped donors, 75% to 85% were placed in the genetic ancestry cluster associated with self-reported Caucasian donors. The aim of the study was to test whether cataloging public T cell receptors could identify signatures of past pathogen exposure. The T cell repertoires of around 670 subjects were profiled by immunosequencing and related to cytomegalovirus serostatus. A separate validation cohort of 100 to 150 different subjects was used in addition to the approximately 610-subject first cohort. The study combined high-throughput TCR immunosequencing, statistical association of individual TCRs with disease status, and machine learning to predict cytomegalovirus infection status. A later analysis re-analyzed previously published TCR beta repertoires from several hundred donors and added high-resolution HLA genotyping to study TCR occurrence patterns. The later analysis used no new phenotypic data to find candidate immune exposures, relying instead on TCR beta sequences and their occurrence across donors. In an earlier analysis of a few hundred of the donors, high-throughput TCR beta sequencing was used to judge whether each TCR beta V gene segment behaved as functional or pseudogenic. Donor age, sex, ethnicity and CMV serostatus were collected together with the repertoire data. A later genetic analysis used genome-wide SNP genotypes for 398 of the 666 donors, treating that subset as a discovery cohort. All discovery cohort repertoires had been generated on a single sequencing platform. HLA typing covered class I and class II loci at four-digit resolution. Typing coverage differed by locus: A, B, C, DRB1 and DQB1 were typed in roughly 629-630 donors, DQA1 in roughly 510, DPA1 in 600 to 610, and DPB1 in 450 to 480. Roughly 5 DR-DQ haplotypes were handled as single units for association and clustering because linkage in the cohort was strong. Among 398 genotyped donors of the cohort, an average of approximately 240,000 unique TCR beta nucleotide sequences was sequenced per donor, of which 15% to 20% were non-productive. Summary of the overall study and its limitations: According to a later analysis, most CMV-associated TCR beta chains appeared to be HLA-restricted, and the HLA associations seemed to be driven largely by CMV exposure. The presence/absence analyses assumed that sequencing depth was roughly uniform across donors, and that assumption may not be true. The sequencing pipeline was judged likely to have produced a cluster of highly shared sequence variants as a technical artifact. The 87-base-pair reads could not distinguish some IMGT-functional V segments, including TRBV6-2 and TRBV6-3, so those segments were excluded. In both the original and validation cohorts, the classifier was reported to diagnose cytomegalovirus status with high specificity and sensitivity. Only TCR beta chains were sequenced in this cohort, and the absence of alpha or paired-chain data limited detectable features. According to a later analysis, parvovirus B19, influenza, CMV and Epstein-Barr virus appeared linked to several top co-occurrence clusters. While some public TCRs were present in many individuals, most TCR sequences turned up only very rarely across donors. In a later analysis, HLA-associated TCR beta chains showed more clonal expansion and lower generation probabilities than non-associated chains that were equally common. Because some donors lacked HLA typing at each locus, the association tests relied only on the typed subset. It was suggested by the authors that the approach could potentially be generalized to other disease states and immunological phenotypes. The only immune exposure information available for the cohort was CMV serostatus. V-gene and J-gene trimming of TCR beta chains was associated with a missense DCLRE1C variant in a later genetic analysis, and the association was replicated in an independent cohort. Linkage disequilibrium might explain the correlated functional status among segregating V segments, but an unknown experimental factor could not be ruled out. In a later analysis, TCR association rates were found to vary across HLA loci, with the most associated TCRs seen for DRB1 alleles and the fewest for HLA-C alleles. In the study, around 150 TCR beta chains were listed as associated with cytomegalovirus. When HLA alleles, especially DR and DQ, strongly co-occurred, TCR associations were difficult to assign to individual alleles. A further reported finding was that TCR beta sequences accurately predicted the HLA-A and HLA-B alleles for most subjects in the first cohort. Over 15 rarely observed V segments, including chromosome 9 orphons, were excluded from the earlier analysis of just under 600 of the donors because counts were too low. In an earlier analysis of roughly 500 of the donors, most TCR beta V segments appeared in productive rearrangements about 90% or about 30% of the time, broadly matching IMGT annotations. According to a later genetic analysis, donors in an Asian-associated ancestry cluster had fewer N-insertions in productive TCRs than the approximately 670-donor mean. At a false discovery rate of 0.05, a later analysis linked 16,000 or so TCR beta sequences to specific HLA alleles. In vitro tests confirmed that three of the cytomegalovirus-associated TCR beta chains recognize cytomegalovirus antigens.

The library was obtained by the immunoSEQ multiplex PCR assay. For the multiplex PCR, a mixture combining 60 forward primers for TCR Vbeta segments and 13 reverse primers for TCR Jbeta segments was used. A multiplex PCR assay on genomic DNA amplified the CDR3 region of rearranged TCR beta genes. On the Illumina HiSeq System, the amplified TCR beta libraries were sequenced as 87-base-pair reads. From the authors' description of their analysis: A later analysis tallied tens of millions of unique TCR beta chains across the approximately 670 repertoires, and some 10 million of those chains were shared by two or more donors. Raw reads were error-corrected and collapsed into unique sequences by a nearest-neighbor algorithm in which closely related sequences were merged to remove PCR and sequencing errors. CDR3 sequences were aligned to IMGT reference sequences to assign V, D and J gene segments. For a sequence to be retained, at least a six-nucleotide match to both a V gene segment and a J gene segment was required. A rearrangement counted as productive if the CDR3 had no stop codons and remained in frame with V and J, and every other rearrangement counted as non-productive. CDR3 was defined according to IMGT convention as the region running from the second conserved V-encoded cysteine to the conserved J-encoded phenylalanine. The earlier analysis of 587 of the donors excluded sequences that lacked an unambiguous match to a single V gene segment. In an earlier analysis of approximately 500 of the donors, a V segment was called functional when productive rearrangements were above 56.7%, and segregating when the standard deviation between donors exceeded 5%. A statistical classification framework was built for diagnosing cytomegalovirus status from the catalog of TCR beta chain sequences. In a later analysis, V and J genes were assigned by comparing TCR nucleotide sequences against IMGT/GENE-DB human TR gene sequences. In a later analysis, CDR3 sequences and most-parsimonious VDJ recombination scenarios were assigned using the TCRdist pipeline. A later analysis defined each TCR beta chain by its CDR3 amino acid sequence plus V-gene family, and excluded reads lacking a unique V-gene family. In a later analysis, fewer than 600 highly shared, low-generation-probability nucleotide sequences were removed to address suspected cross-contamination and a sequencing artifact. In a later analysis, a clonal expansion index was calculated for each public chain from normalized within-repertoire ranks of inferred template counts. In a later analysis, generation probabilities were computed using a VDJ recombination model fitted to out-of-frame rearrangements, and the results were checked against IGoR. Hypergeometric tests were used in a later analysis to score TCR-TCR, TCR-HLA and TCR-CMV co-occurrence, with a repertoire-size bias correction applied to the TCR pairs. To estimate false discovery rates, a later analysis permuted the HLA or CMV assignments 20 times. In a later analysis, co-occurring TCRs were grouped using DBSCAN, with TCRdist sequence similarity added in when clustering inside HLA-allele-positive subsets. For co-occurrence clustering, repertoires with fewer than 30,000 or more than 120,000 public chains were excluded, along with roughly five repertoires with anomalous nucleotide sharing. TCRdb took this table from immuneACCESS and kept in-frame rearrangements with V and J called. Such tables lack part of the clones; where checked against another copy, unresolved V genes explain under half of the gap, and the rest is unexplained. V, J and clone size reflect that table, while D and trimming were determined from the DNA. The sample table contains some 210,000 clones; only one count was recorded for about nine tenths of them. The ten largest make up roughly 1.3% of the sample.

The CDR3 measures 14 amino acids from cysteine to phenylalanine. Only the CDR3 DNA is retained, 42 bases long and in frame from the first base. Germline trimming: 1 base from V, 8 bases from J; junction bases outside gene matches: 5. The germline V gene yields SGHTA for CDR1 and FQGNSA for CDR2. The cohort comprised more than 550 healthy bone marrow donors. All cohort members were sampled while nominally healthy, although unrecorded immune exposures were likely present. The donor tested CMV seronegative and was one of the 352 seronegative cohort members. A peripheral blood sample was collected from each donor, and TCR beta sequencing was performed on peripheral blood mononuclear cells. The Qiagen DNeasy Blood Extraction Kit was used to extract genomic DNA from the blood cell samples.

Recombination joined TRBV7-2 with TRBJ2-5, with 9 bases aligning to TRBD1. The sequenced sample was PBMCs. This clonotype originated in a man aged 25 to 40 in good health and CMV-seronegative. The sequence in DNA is TGTGCCAGCAGCTTAGGCACAGGGGGCGACACCCAGTACTTC. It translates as CASSLGTGGDTQYF. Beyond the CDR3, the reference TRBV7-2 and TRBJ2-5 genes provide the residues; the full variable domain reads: GAGVSQSPSNKVTEKGKDVELRCDPISGHTALYWYRQSLGQGLEFLIYFQGNSAPDKSGLPSDRFSAERTGGSVSTLTIQRTQQEDSAVYLCASSLGTGGDTQYFGPGTRLLVL.